This T cell receptor (beta chain) stems from a study of blood T cell repertoires in COVID-19. Study-level background: Samples came from the United States, Italy and Spain, spanning acute and convalescent COVID-19. T cells, B-cell-depleted T cells, or PBMCs supplied cDNA or gDNA.

This CDR3 is 15 amino acids long. From germline, CDR1 is LNHDA and CDR2 SQIVND (reference sequence). V trimming: 7 bases; J trimming: 6 bases; junction bases outside the gene matches: 14. Original methodology: The assay estimated nucleated cells by amplifying reference gene primers. The method was immunoSEQ multiplex PCR; TCRdb's version includes in-frame clones alone and lacks a portion of them. Clone size and V and J calls were adopted from that table, with D and trimming inferred from the DNA. In the table there are 52,000 or so clones, around nine tenths of which are singletons. The rearrangement uses TRBV19 and TRBJ1-1; 7 bases map to TRBD1. The sequenced sample consisted of peripheral blood. The TCR was taken from a woman older than 75 with acute or convalescent COVID-19. The CDR3 bases are TGTGCCAGTAAATTCTCGGCAGGGGGGAGAGCTGAAGCTTTCTTT. Residues: CASKFSAGGRAEAFF.